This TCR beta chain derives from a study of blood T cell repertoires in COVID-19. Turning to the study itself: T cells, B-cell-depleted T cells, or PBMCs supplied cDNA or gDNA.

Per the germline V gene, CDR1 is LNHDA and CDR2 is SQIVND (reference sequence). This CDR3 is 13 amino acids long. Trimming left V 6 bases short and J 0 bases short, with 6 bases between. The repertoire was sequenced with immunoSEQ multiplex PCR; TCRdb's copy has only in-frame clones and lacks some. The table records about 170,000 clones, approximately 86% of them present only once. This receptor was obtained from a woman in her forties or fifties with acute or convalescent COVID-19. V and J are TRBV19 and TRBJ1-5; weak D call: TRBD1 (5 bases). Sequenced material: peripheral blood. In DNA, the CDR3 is TGTGCCAGTAGGACAGATAGCAATCAGCCCCAGCATTTT. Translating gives CASRTDSNQPQHF. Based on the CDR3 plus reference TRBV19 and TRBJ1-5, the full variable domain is DGGITQSPKYLFRKEGQNVTLSCEQNLNHDAMYWYRQDPGQGLRLIYYSQIVNDFQKGDIAEGYSVSREKKESFPLTVTSAQKNPTAFYLCASRTDSNQPQHFGDGTRLSIL.